This T cell receptor (beta chain) was identified in a study of shared clonotypes between healthy human individuals. In the case of this clone: Its matching antigen is unknown.

Study-level findings and limits: Sample collection involved blood only; tissue repertoires are likely different.

As handled by the study authors: Owing to the provision of junction-only sequences devoid of quality scores by immunoSEQ, filtering differed. The assay was immunoSEQ multiplex PCR, and TCRdb's table has in-frame clones only and misses some. That table gives V, J and clone size, and the DNA gave D and trimming. The sample holds more than 2 million clones, roughly 95% seen once. Naive-designated CD8 cells lacked CD45RO, were positively enriched for CCR7, and omitted terminally differentiated effector memory CD45RA+ cells. The V gene's germline CDR1 is MNHEY and CDR2 SVGAGI. With V trimmed by 2 bases and J by 5 bases, 0 bases remained unmatched. The CDR3 is made up of 14 amino acids.

This sequence joins TRBV6-5 and TRBJ2-2; 9 positions match TRBD2. The receptor was isolated from a man aged 18 to 29 in good health. Some clones in this sample may be carry-over from other donors' samples. Sequences were obtained from naive CD8+ T cells from PBMCs. CDR3 DNA: TGTGCCAGCAGTTACGGACTAGCGACCGGGGAGCTGTTTTTT. This translates into CASSYGLATGELFF.